Listed below are T cell receptor beta chains from one sample, sequenced in a study of cytotoxic CD8 clonotypes in ibrutinib-treated CLL. Libraries were prepared by immunoSEQ multiplex PCR; TCRdb keeps only in-frame clonotypes and omits some of them. Of about 63,000 clones listed, less than 75% were seen once; the top ten hold 14% to 15%. The sample consisted of PBMCs, taken after 12 months of ibrutinib treatment. The receptors shown here come from a human donor with chronic lymphocytic leukemia. Each CDR3 is given with its conserved first and last residue. Each record gives: J gene, D gene, clone size, V gene, CDR3 protein, CDR3 DNA. D genes are given only for firm matches. Clone size is shown for a subset of rows, as once, few, many or a class of expanded clone.

>TRBJ1-1|-|few|TRBV7-9
CASSLGRAGGGHTEAFF
TGTGCCAGCAGCTTAGGCCGGGCCGGAGGCGGGCACACTGAAGCTTTCTTT
>TRBJ1-1|-|-|TRBV5-4
CASSQPGDTEAFF
TGTGCCAGCAGCCAGCCTGGGGACACTGAAGCTTTCTTT
>TRBJ2-7|TRBD2|few|TRBV6-6
CASSRGLAGAGEQYF
TGTGCCAGCAGCCGGGGACTAGCGGGAGCCGGGGAGCAGTACTTC
>TRBJ1-5|TRBD1|-|TRBV28
CASSLTGVGTASNQPQHF
TGTGCCAGCAGTCTAACAGGGGTCGGGACAGCTAGCAATCAGCCCCAGCATTTT
>TRBJ2-7|-|-|TRBV6-6
CASWDGSSYEQYF
TGTGCCAGCTGGGACGGGAGCTCCTACGAGCAGTACTTC
>TRBJ2-2|TRBD2|-|TRBV4-2
CASSRHLAGGHGELFF
TGTGCCAGCAGTCGACATCTAGCGGGGGGGCACGGGGAGCTGTTTTTT
>TRBJ1-5|-|-|TRBV2
CASSIDRNNQPQHF
TGTGCCAGCAGCATAGACAGGAACAATCAGCCCCAGCATTTT
>TRBJ2-7|-|few|TRBV6-5
CASSYTSYEQYF
TGTGCCAGCAGTTATACTTCCTACGAGCAGTACTTC
>TRBJ2-5|-|-|TRBV18
CASSETYQETQYF
TGTGCCAGCTCAGAGACCTACCAAGAGACCCAGTACTTC
>TRBJ1-5|-|many|TRBV6-1
CASSEGYSNQPQHF
TGTGCCAGCAGTGAGGGTTATAGCAATCAGCCCCAGCATTTT
>TRBJ2-7|-|many|TRBV29-1
CSVEENYEQYF
TGCAGCGTTGAGGAGAACTACGAGCAGTACTTC
>TRBJ2-3|TRBD2|-|TRBV15
CATTVAGITDTQYF
TGTGCCACGACGGTAGCGGGAATCACAGATACGCAGTATTTT
>TRBJ1-2|-|-|TRBV6-5
CASSPDRGVGGYTF
TGTGCCAGCAGTCCAGATAGGGGGGTTGGAGGCTACACCTTC
>TRBJ2-3|TRBD1|many|TRBV28
CASNRQGAKDTQYF
TGTGCCAGCAACCGACAGGGGGCGAAAGATACGCAGTATTTT
>TRBJ2-3|TRBD2|-|TRBV28
CASSLYGGRAADTQYF
TGTGCCAGCAGTTTATATGGCGGGAGGGCCGCGGATACGCAGTATTTT
>TRBJ2-7|-|few|TRBV6-6
CASRTDPYEQYF
TGTGCCAGCAGAACAGACCCCTACGAGCAGTACTTC
>TRBJ1-6|-|few|TRBV6-5
CASSLSGSPLHF
TGTGCCAGCAGTTTAAGTGGTTCACCCCTCCACTTT
>TRBJ1-6|TRBD1|few|TRBV29-1
CSARDSYFSPLHF
TGCAGCGCTCGGGACAGTTACTTTTCACCCCTCCACTTT
>TRBJ2-3|-|-|TRBV7-6
CASTPGQRGTDTQYF
TGTGCCAGCACCCCGGGTCAGCGAGGGACAGATACGCAGTATTTT
>TRBJ2-7|-|-|TRBV27
CASSSPQGPPPYEQYF
TGTGCCAGCAGTTCCCCTCAGGGCCCCCCTCCCTACGAGCAGTACTTC
>TRBJ2-1|-|-|TRBV5-1
CASSLIGGSSYNEQFF
TGCGCCAGCAGCTTAATTGGTGGGAGCTCCTACAATGAGCAGTTCTTC
>TRBJ2-6|-|few|TRBV28
CASSAAREAGANVLTF
TGTGCCAGCAGTGCGGCCAGGGAAGCTGGGGCCAACGTCCTGACTTTC
>TRBJ2-7|-|-|TRBV6-1
CASDQRGAPYEQYF
TGTGCCAGCGATCAGAGGGGCGCGCCCTACGAGCAGTACTTC
>TRBJ1-3|-|few|TRBV7-8
CASSPRLAGNTIYF
TGTGCCAGCAGCCCCCGACTGGCTGGAAACACCATATATTTT
>TRBJ2-3|-|few|TRBV4-1
CASSQETDTQYF
TGCGCCAGCAGCCAAGAGACAGATACGCAGTATTTT
>TRBJ2-2|-|-|TRBV5-1
CASTEGLGTGELFF
TGCGCCAGCACGGAGGGGCTCGGCACCGGGGAGCTGTTTTTT
>TRBJ1-4|-|-|TRBV29-1
CSVVFTGEKLFF
TGCAGCGTTGTATTTACAGGTGAAAAACTGTTTTTT
>TRBJ2-2|-|-|TRBV7-7
CATSRGSFGSGELFF
TGTGCCACCTCAAGGGGGTCTTTTGGTTCCGGGGAGCTGTTTTTT
>TRBJ2-7|TRBD1|-|TRBV11-3
CASSVGQGFAEQYF
TGTGCCAGCAGCGTGGGACAGGGCTTCGCCGAGCAGTACTTC
>TRBJ2-1|TRBD1|-|TRBV18
CASSLPDRGSYNEQFF
TGTGCCAGCTCACTGCCCGACAGGGGGTCCTACAATGAGCAGTTCTTC
>TRBJ2-1|-|once|TRBV15
CATSRDRNYNEQFF
TGTGCCACCAGCAGAGACCGTAACTACAATGAGCAGTTCTTC
>TRBJ2-1|TRBD1|-|TRBV18
CASSQRGTGADEQFF
TGTGCCAGCTCGCAACGCGGGACAGGGGCCGATGAGCAGTTCTTC
>TRBJ2-3|-|-|TRBV5-6
CASRRPGGADTQYF
TGTGCCAGCAGAAGGCCGGGGGGCGCAGATACGCAGTATTTT
>TRBJ1-2|-|-|TRBV2
CASTDVTYGYTF
TGTGCCAGCACGGACGTAACCTATGGCTACACCTTC
>TRBJ2-2|TRBD2|-|TRBV25-1
CASRLTSENTGELFF
TGTGCCAGCAGGTTGACTAGCGAGAACACCGGGGAGCTGTTTTTT
>TRBJ1-2|-|few|TRBV7-8
CASSQADRASRGYTF
TGTGCCAGCAGCCAAGCCGACAGAGCCTCGCGGGGCTACACCTTC
>TRBJ2-3|TRBD2|-|TRBV7-8
CASSFGGFTDTQYF
TGTGCCAGCAGCTTCGGGGGGTTCACAGATACGCAGTATTTT
>TRBJ2-1|-|few|TRBV7-6
CASSPGYEQFF
TGTGCCAGCAGCCCTGGCTATGAGCAGTTCTTC
>TRBJ2-1|-|-|TRBV15
CATRERGTQYNEQFF
TGTGCCACCAGGGAGAGGGGGACTCAATACAATGAGCAGTTCTTC
>TRBJ2-5|TRBD2|-|TRBV11-3
CASSLDGGGQETQYF
TGTGCCAGCAGCTTAGATGGCGGGGGACAAGAGACCCAGTACTTC
>TRBJ1-3|-|-|TRBV6-1
CASSGRTEGNTIYF
TGTGCCAGCAGCGGCCGGACAGAAGGAAACACCATATATTTT
>TRBJ2-1|-|few|TRBV5-1
CASSLVREDGEQFF
TGCGCCAGCAGCTTGGTTAGGGAGGATGGTGAGCAGTTCTTC